The 18 T cell receptor beta chains below come from one sample, sequenced in a study of blood T cell repertoires in COVID-19. This table comes from immunoSEQ multiplex PCR, and its TCRdb copy is limited to in-frame clones, with some not included. The sample lists approximately 200,000 clones; around nine tenths were seen once. Sequenced material: peripheral blood. The source of these receptors is a man aged 60 to 69 who had recovered from COVID-19.

The gene calls are TRBV29-1 and TRBJ2-1; D may be TRBD1 (6 bases). This CDR3 has 12 amino acids. CDR1 is SQVTM, CDR2 ANQGSEA, per germline. Trimming pared 7 bases from V and 5 bases from J, leaving 12 bases between. The chain's CDR3 is CSGKGVNNEQFF. CDR3 bases: TGCAGCGGGAAGGGGGTTAACAATGAGCAGTTCTTC.

The chain carries TRBV18 and TRBJ1-5; D may be TRBD1 (5 bases). This CDR3 spans 15 amino acids. Trimming shortened V by 4 bases and J by 2 bases, and 12 bases separated the two germline ends. From germline, CDR1 is KGHSH and CDR2 LQKENI. The CDR3 DNA follows: TGTGCCAGCTCACTAACCGAAGGGGGCAATCAGCCCCAGCATTTT. This translates into CASSLTEGGNQPQHF.

V and J are TRBV28 and TRBJ1-5, with 7 nucleotides matching TRBD1. Losses at the gene ends were 6 bases for V and 7 bases for J; bases not matched to a gene: 9. Germline V gives CDR1 MDHEN, CDR2 SYDVKM. The CDR3 covers 14 residues. CDR3 sequence reads: CASRPGQKRQPQHF. CDR3 DNA: TGTGCCAGCAGACCGGGACAGAAGAGACAGCCCCAGCATTTT.

This clone has just one count. The same CDR3 arises from other DNA sequences in this sample as well. J is TRBJ1-3 and V is TRBV7-3; no reliable D call. The CDR3 loop spans 13 amino acids. The germline V and J ends were trimmed by 5 bases and 0 bases, with 5 bases remaining between them. CDR1 SGHTA and CDR2 FQGTGA come from the germline V gene. CDR3 bases: TGTGCCAGCAGCCCGTCCTCTGGAAACACCATATATTTT. Amino acid sequence: CASSPSSGNTIYF. The full variable domain, with the rest looked up from reference TRBV7-3 and TRBJ1-3, is GAGVSQTPSNKVTEKGKYVELRCDPISGHTALYWYRQSLGQGPEFLIYFQGTGAADDSGLPNDRFFAVRPEGSVSTLKIQRTERGDSAVYLCASSPSSGNTIYFGEGSWLTVV.

The V and J genes are TRBV6-5 and TRBJ1-2; D gene unclear. The V end was cut by 7 bases, the J end by 2 bases, with 14 bases between. CDR3 length equals 14 residues. Germline V gene sequence: CDR1 MNHEY, CDR2 SVGAGI. CDR3 loop: CASTSTRLNYGYTF. The CDR3 region has the DNA TGTGCCAGCACCTCGACGAGGCTCAACTATGGCTACACCTTC.

The chain employs TRBV7-2 and TRBJ1-4; D uncertain. Germline CDR1 and CDR2: SGHTA and FQGNSA. Trimming cost V 2 bases and J 8 bases, with 12 bases left between them. The CDR3 has 14 residues. This chain's CDR3 is CASSLLGVSEKLFF. The DNA for the CDR3 is TGTGCCAGCAGCTTATTGGGCGTCTCGGAAAAACTGTTTTTT.

The chain links TRBV7-9 to TRBJ2-7; 14 bases map to TRBD2. The CDR3 runs to 17 residues. V gave up 1 base and J gave up 5 bases; unmatched junction bases: 7. The germline V gene has CDR1 SEHNR and CDR2 FQNEAQ (reference sequence). The CDR3 is CASSLVRGTSGSNEQYF. The CDR3 DNA reads as TGTGCCAGCAGCTTAGTTCGCGGGACTAGCGGGAGTAACGAGCAGTACTTC.

The chain has TRBV11-2 and TRBJ2-7; D uncertain. V lost 3 bases and J lost 6, with 15 bases in between. From germline, CDR1 is SGHAT and CDR2 FQNNGV. The CDR3 is 14 residues long. CDR3 residues: CASSFRPERIEQYF. CDR3 nucleotides: TGTGCCAGCAGCTTTAGACCGGAGAGGATCGAGCAGTACTTC.

This clone was seen only once. The chain employs TRBV5-1 and TRBJ2-7, with unresolved D. Germline lookup yields CDR1 SGHRS and CDR2 YFSETQ. The CDR3 has 15 amino acids. V lost 0 bases to trimming and J lost 0 bases, with 10 bases between them. DNA of the CDR3: TGCGCCAGCAGCTTGGTCGGCGGAAGCTCCTACGAGCAGTACTTC. It yields the protein CASSLVGGSSYEQYF.

This rearrangement joins TRBV7-9 to TRBJ2-5, with D tentatively TRBD2 (6 bases). Germline V gene data show CDR1 as SEHNR and CDR2 as FQNEAQ (reference sequence). CDR3 length: 12 amino acids. V dropped 4 bases and J dropped 5 bases, with 8 bases sitting between them. The CDR3 DNA reads TGTGCCAGCAGCTCCGGAGGGGAGACCCAGTACTTC. It encodes CASSSGGETQYF.

V is TRBV7-3 and J is TRBJ1-1; no definite D call. The V gene lost 0 bases and the J gene lost 6 bases, with 14 bases spanning the gap. Germline CDR1 SGHTA, CDR2 FQGTGA. The CDR3 contains 15 residues. Here the CDR3 reads CASSLTLGGISEAFF. The CDR3 nucleotides read TGTGCCAGCAGCTTAACGTTGGGAGGGATCTCTGAAGCTTTCTTT.

The V call is TRBV28, the J call TRBJ1-1, with 7 positions matching TRBD1. J lost 1 base, V lost 5 bases, and 16 bases had no gene match. The germline V gene encodes CDR1 MDHEN and CDR2 SYDVKM. This CDR3 region has 18 residues. The CDR3 region is CASSPYSGGTPRNTEAFF. The CDR3 DNA is TGTGCCAGCAGTCCCTACTCAGGGGGAACACCTAGGAACACTGAAGCTTTCTTT.

The chain uses TRBV25-1 and TRBJ2-5, with 8 bases fitting TRBD1. Germline V CDR1 and CDR2: MGHDK, SYGVNS. Trimming removed 4 bases from V and 5 bases from J; junction bases left unmatched: 9. This CDR3 has 15 amino acids. The CDR3 is CASSGMGTGGETQYF. The CDR3 region has the DNA TGTGCCAGCAGTGGCATGGGGACAGGCGGGGAGACCCAGTACTTC.

This chain links TRBV2 with TRBJ2-7; tentatively, D is TRBD2 (5 bases). CDR1 SNHLY and CDR2 FYNNEI come from the germline V gene. Trimming stripped 2 bases from V and 1 base from J, with 9 bases between. There are 14 residues in the CDR3. The CDR3 DNA is TGTGCCAGCAGTGAACTAGCCCGATCCTACGAGCAGTACTTC. Protein: CASSELARSYEQYF.

The chain joins TRBV5-1 to TRBJ2-2; the D is unclear. This CDR3 has 15 amino acids. Trimming removed 0 bases at V and 0 bases at J, with 6 bases between. CDR1 SGHRS and CDR2 YFSETQ come from the germline V gene. The CDR3 bases are TGCGCCAGCAGCTTGGCACAAGCGAACACCGGGGAGCTGTTTTTT. It translates to CASSLAQANTGELFF.

This clone was seen a single time. V gene TRBV24-1 combines with J gene TRBJ2-3; TRBD1 matches at 7 bases. V was clipped by 3 bases and J by 0 bases; unmatched bases: 5. Germline values: CDR1 KGHDR, CDR2 SFDVKD. The CDR3 totals 16 residues. The CDR3 DNA reads TGTGCCACCAGTGATCGGACAGGCCCTAGCACAGATACGCAGTATTTT. Protein product: CATSDRTGPSTDTQYF.

The gene calls are TRBV30 and TRBJ1-6; a possible D gene is TRBD1 (5 bases). The CDR3 loop spans 13 amino acids. The germline gives CDR1 GTSNPN, CDR2 SVGIG (reference sequence). V lost 0 bases to trimming and J lost 9 bases, with 9 bases between them. The CDR3: CAWSVTQGSPLHF. In DNA, the CDR3 is TGTGCCTGGAGTGTGACCCAGGGTTCACCCCTCCACTTT.

V gene TRBV5-1 combines with J gene TRBJ2-1, with 8 bases identical to TRBD1. Trimming removed 5 bases from V and 1 base from J; junction bases left unmatched: 17. The CDR3 is 19 amino acids. Germline V lookup: CDR1 SGHRS, CDR2 YFSETQ. The CDR3 reads CASSPRQGSSSGSYNEQFF. Written as DNA, the CDR3 is TGCGCCAGCAGTCCAAGACAGGGGTCTTCTTCGGGGTCCTACAATGAGCAGTTCTTC.